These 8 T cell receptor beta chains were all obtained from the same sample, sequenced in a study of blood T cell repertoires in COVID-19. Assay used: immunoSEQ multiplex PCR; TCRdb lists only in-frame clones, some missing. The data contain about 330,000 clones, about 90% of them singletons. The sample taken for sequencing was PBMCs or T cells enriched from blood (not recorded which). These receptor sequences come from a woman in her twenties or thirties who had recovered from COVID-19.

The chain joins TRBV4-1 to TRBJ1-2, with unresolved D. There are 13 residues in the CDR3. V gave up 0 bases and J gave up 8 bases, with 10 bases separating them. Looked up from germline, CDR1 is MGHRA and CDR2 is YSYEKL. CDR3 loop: CASSQEVTRGYTF. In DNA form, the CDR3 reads TGCGCCAGCAGCCAAGAGGTAACACGCGGCTACACCTTC.

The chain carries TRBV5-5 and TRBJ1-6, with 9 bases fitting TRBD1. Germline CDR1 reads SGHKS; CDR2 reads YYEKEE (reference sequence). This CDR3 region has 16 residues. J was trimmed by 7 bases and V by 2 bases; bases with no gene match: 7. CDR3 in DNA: TGTGCCAGCAGCTTTGACAGGGGGGACTCAAATTCACCCCTCCACTTT. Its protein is CASSFDRGDSNSPLHF.

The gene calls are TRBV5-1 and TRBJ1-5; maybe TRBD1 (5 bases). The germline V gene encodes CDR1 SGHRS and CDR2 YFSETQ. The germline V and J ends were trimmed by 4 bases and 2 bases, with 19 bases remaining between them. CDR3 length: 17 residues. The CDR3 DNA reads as TGCGCCAGCAGCCCGGACCCCGTTGGGGCAGGCAATCAGCCCCAGCATTTT. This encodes CASSPDPVGAGNQPQHF.

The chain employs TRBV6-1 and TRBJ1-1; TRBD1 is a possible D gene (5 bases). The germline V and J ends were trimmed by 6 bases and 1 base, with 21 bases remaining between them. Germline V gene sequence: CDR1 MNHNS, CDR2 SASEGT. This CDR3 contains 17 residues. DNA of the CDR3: TGTGCCAGCAGCGAAAAAGGGGTAGGCTCCAGGAACACTGAAGCTTTCTTT. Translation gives CASSEKGVGSRNTEAFF.

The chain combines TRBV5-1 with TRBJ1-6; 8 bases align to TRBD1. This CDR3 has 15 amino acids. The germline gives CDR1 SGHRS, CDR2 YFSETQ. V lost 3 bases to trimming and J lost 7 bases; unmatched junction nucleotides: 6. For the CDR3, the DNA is TGCGCCAGCAGCTCGGGGGACAGGCGAAATTCACCCCTCCACTTT. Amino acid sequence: CASSSGDRRNSPLHF.

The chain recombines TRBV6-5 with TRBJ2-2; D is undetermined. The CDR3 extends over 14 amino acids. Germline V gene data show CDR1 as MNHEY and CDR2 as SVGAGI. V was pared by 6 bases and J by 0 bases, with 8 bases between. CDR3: CASRDKTNTGELFF. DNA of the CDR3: TGTGCCAGCAGAGACAAAACGAACACCGGGGAGCTGTTTTTT.

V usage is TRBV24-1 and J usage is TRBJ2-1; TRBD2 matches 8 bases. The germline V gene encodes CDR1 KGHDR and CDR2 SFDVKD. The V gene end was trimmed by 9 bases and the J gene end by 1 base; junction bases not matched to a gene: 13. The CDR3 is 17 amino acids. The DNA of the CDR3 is TGTGCCACCGGCCCCTATGGGTCGGGGGGGTCCTACAATGAGCAGTTCTTC. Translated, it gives CATGPYGSGGSYNEQFF.

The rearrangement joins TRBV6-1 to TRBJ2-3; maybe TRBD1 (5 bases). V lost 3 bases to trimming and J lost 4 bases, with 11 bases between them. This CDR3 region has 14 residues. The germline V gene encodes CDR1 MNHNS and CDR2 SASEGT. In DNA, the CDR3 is TGTGCCAGCAGTGATTTAATAGGGGCAGATACGCAGTATTTT. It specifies CASSDLIGADTQYF.